This T cell receptor (beta chain) was recorded in a study of shared clonotypes between healthy human individuals. Study summary: CD4 naive cells filled three plates per donor, CD4 memory three, CD8 naive two and CD8 memory one.

Genomic DNA from each subset was divided evenly over several immunoSEQ plates. Profiling relied on immunoSEQ multiplex PCR, and the TCRdb table lists in-frame clones only, not all of them. The sample holds some 2,100,000 clones, more than 90% seen once. In germline, CDR1 is KGHSH, CDR2 LQKENI. The CDR3 totals 16 residues. V was clipped by 6 bases and J by 8 bases; unmatched bases: 18. Note on this clone: Its antigen is unknown.

Whole-study findings and limits: Generation probabilities were higher for clonotypes shared across all four sorted-subset donors than for unshared ones.

The TCR comes from a man between 18 and 35 years old in good health. The sample was naive CD4+ T cells sorted from blood. Subset specified: CD45RA+ positively selected. The chain carries TRBV18 and TRBJ1-2, with 7 bases lining up with TRBD1. The CDR3 DNA sequence: TGTGCCAGCTCCCCGAAGACAGGGTCCCCTATTGAGGGCTACACCTTC. Translation gives CASSPKTGSPIEGYTF.